This TCR beta chain was captured in a study of cytomegalovirus exposure and HLA in healthy donors. Study-wide results and caveats: Further analysis was carried out later, and it showed several of the most significant clusters appearing linked to common viral pathogens. Researchers catalogued some 160 TCR beta chains as cytomegalovirus-associated. It was reportedly the case that the classifier diagnosed cytomegalovirus status with high specificity and sensitivity.

60 Vbeta and 13 Jbeta primers were used in PCR. Per the study methods: Approximately 79 million unique TCR beta chains, roughly 11 million of them shared, were counted by a later analysis. The table came from immunoSEQ multiplex PCR; TCRdb's copy has only in-frame clones and leaves some out. Clone size and the V and J calls come from that table; the DNA yielded D and trimming. The repertoire table contains tens of thousands of clones. A note on this clone: As yet, its antigen is unknown.

The germline CDR1 and CDR2 sequences are LGHNA and YSLEER. The CDR3 length is 16 residues. J gave up 6 bases and V 0 bases, and 11 bases lay outside the gene matches. This clonotype was obtained from a woman in her thirties or forties in good health and CMV-seropositive. Material for sequencing was PBMCs. The chain carries TRBV4-3 and TRBJ2-7, with 7 bases lining up with TRBD1. The CDR3, as DNA: TGCGCCAGCAGCCAAGATCTTGGGGAAGGGGGCTCCGAGCAGTACTTC. It specifies CASSQDLGEGGSEQYF.